This entry describes one T cell receptor beta chain. The entry originates in a study of T cells after yellow fever vaccination. Whole-study context: Low-cell-number fractions were prepared with SMART-Seq v4 Ultra Low Input.

The CDR3 covers 12 residues. The J segment lost 6 bases and the V segment lost 5 bases, leaving 4 bases of the junction unmatched. Germline CDR1 SEHNR, CDR2 FQNEAQ (reference sequence). UMIs and a universal primer site were added when TCR cDNA was made by 5'RACE template switching. TCRdb re-analysed the 5' RACE reads in MiXCR, keeping a single row per CDR3 protein. The sample includes hundreds of thousands of distinct CDR3 sequences, 6.2% of them seen just once. The sequenced sample was PBMCs, obtained 5 days after the yellow fever booster vaccination. The rearrangement uses TRBV7-9 and TRBJ2-7; 7 bases map to TRBD1. This clonotype originated in a young man who received the YFV17D yellow fever vaccine. The CDR3 sequence is CASSERTGEQYF. In nucleotides, the CDR3 is TGTGCCAGCAGCGAGAGGACAGGCGAGCAGTACTTC.